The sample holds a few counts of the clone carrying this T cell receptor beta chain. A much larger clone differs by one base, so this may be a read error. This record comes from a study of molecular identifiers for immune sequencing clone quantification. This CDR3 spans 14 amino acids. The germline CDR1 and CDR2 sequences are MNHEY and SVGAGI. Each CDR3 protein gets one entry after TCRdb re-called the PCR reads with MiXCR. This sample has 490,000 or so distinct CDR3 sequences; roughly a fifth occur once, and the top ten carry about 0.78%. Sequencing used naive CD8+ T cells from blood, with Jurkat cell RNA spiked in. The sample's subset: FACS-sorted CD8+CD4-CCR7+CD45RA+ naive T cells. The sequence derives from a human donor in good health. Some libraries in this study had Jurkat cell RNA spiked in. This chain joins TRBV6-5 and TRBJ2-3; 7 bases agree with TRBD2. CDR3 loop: CASSPGLVFDMQYF. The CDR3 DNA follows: TGTGCCAGCAGTCCTGGACTAGTCTTTGATATGCAGTATTTT.